This paragraph reports one T cell receptor beta chain. The germline CDR1 and CDR2 sequences are MDHEN and SYDVKM. With 5 bases removed from V and 4 bases from J, the gap between germline ends came to 12 bases. The CDR3 is 13 amino acids. 60 Vbeta and 13 Jbeta primers were used in PCR. Repertoires were generated with immunoSEQ multiplex PCR, while TCRdb's copy carries only in-frame clones and drops some. The repertoire holds roughly 260,000 clones, with about four fifths as singletons. The entry originates in a study of cytomegalovirus exposure and HLA in healthy donors. The receptor was derived from a woman aged 40-49 years in good health and CMV-seropositive. Sequenced sample: PBMCs. This chain joins TRBV28 and TRBJ2-7; possible D gene TRBD2, 7 bases. The CDR3 region has the DNA TGTGCCAGCAGTCGGGGGGCGCTTTACGAGCAGTACTTC. Translation gives CASSRGALYEQYF.